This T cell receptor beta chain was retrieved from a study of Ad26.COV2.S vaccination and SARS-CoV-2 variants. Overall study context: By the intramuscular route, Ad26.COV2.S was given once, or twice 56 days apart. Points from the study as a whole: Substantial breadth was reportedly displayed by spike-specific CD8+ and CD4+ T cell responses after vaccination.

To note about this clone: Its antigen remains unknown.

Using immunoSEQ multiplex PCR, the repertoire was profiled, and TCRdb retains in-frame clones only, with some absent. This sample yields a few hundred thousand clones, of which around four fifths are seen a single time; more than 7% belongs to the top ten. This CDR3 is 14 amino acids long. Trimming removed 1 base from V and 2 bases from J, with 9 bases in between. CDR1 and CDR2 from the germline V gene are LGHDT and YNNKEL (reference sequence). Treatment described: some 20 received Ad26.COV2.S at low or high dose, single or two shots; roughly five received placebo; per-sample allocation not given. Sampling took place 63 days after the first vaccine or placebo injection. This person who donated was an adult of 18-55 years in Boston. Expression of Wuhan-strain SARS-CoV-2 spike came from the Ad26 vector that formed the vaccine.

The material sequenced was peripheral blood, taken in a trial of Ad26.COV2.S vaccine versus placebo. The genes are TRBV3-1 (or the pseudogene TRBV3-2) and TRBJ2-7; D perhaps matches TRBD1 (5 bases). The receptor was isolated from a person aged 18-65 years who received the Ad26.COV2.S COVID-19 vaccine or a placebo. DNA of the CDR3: TGTGCCAGCAGCCAAGGGGGCTTCACCTACGAGCAGTACTTC. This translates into CASSQGGFTYEQYF.